This entry describes one T cell receptor (beta chain). Antigen specificity is unknown. Other DNA sequences in the same sample also yield this CDR3. These data come from a study of shared clonotypes between healthy human individuals. Germline V gene lookup returns CDR1 MGHRA and CDR2 YSYEKL. V lost 0 bases, J lost 0 bases, and 4 bases lay in between. The CDR3 is 14 amino acids. Naive CD8 cells lacked CD45RO, underwent positive selection for CCR7 and left out terminally differentiated effector memory CD45RA+ cells. Healthy HIV-negative adults with no recent acute infections or vaccinations were recruited as donors. Only in-frame clones appear in the TCRdb table, and some are missing; sequencing was by immunoSEQ multiplex PCR. The sample carries about 2 million clones, around 96% recorded once. Broader study findings: In contrast to clonotypes shared by all four donors, non-shared clonotypes had lower generation probabilities.

This sequence joins TRBV4-1 and TRBJ2-3; the D is unclear. What was sequenced was naive CD8+ T cells sorted from blood. This clonotype originated in a young man in good health. The CDR3 coding sequence is TGCGCCAGCAGCCAAGATTCCAGCACAGATACGCAGTATTTT. This translates into CASSQDSSTDTQYF.